Each of the 20 T cell receptor beta chains below was sequenced from the same sample in a study of blood T cell repertoires in COVID-19. Sequenced by immunoSEQ multiplex PCR; TCRdb stores in-frame clones only, minus some. The sample lists roughly 130,000 clones; roughly 84% were seen once. Source material: peripheral blood. These receptors were taken from a woman in her 30s who had recovered from COVID-19.

This clone has a single count. The V call is TRBV25-1, the J call TRBJ1-3; no definite D call. CDR3 length: 13 amino acids. Trimming took off 7 bases at V and 0 bases at J, with 7 bases between the two ends. CDR1 and CDR2 (germline): MGHDK, SYGVNS. In DNA form, the CDR3 reads TGTGCCAGCATGGAGCCCTCTGGAAACACCATATATTTT. It encodes CASMEPSGNTIYF.

The genes are TRBV11-1 and TRBJ1-1; no firm D call. Per the germline V gene, CDR1 is SGHAT and CDR2 is FQDESV (reference sequence). Trimming stripped 0 bases from V and 3 bases from J, with 23 bases between. This CDR3 comprises 19 residues. The CDR3 DNA reads as TGTGCCAGCAGCTTAGCGGCTTTATTTAAAGAACCTCAAGACACTGAAGCTTTCTTT. Its protein product is CASSLAALFKEPQDTEAFF. The full variable domain, completed using reference TRBV11-1 and TRBJ1-1, is EAEVAQSPRYKITEKSQAVAFWCDPISGHATLYWYRQILGQGPELLVQFQDESVVDDSQLPKDRFSAERLKGVDSTLKIQPAELGDSAMYLCASSLAALFKEPQDTEAFFGQGTRLTVV.

The chain recombines TRBV5-1 with TRBJ1-1; D not resolved. This CDR3 has 13 amino acids. Trimming took 0 bases from V and 5 from J, leaving 8 bases between them. Germline CDR1 SGHRS, CDR2 YFSETQ. The CDR3 DNA sequence: TGCGCCAGCAGCTTGGACGGAGGGACTGAAGCTTTCTTT. Its protein product is CASSLDGGTEAFF.

This clone was seen many times. The chain links TRBV7-9 to TRBJ1-6; 11 nucleotides line up with TRBD1. This CDR3 is 16 amino acids long. With V trimmed by 5 bases and J by 6 bases, 6 bases remained unmatched. Germline lookup yields CDR1 SEHNR and CDR2 FQNEAQ (reference sequence). CDR3 sequence: CASSQDGTGGNSPLHF. CDR3 sequence (DNA): TGTGCCAGCAGCCAGGATGGGACAGGGGGTAATTCACCCCTCCACTTT.

V is TRBV5-6 and J is TRBJ2-7, with a weak D call TRBD1 (7 bases). The CDR3 has 14 amino acids. CDR1 is SGHDT and CDR2 is YYEEEE in the germline V gene. V gave up 2 bases and J gave up 2 bases, with 11 bases separating them. Written as DNA, the CDR3 is TGTGCCAGCAGCTTCGGAGGGGGCACCTACGAGCAGTACTTC. Amino acids: CASSFGGGTYEQYF.

The rearrangement links TRBV5-4 to TRBJ1-4; D may be TRBD1 (6 bases). CDR3 length: 14 amino acids. V was pared by 0 bases and J by 4 bases, with 7 bases between. Germline V CDR1 and CDR2: SGHNT, YYREEE (reference sequence). In DNA, the CDR3 is TGTGCCAGCAGCTTGGGAGGGGGTAATGAAAAACTGTTTTTT. Amino acid sequence: CASSLGGGNEKLFF.

This clone has only a few counts. The chain links TRBV19 to TRBJ1-5; 8 bases are shared with TRBD1. CDR1 and CDR2 (germline): LNHDA, SQIVND (reference sequence). This CDR3 has 14 residues. J lost 5 bases, V lost 5 bases, and 5 bases had no gene match. The CDR3 reads CASSEGQDDQPQHF. The CDR3 DNA is TGTGCCAGTAGTGAGGGACAGGACGATCAGCCCCAGCATTTT.

This clone turned up a few times. The CDR3 protein is CASSKQGSKNIQYF. Here the CDR3 DNA reads TGTGCCAGCAGTAAACAGGGGAGCAAAAACATTCAGTACTTC. The chain uses TRBV7-3 and TRBJ2-4; TRBD1 agrees at 7 bases. This CDR3 has 14 residues. In germline, CDR1 is SGHTA, CDR2 FQGTGA. Trimming removed 6 bases from V and 3 bases from J; junction bases left unmatched: 5. Looking up the rest from reference TRBV7-3 and TRBJ2-4 gives the full variable domain: GAGVSQTPSNKVTEKGKYVELRCDPISGHTALYWYRQSLGQGPEFLIYFQGTGAADDSGLPNDRFFAVRPEGSVSTLKIQRTERGDSAVYLCASSKQGSKNIQYFGAGTRLSVL.

This clone was found once. V gene TRBV29-1 combines with J gene TRBJ1-2; possibly TRBD1 for D (6 bases). V lost 3 bases and J 6 bases, leaving 17 bases between the germline ends. Germline assignment: CDR1 SQVTM and CDR2 ANQGSEA. There are 14 residues in the CDR3. The DNA of the CDR3 is TGCAGCGTTGAGCACTCTATACAGGGTAATGGCTACACCTTC. Translated, it gives CSVEHSIQGNGYTF.

V is TRBV5-1 and J is TRBJ2-7, with TRBD2 as a possible D gene (5 bases). This CDR3 has 11 amino acids. Trimming left V 4 bases short and J 7 bases short, with 9 bases between. From germline, CDR1 is SGHRS and CDR2 YFSETQ. As DNA, the CDR3 is TGCGCCAGCAGCCCTGAGCGGGAGCAGTACTTC. As protein: CASSPEREQYF. Full variable domain (missing parts from reference TRBV5-1 and TRBJ2-7): KAGVTQTPRYLIKTRGQQVTLSCSPISGHRSVSWYQQTPGQGLQFLFEYFSETQRNKGNFPGRFSGRQFSNSRSEMNVSTLELGDSALYLCASSPEREQYFGPGTRLTVT.

The chain is built from TRBV9 and TRBJ1-3; weak D call: TRBD1 (6 bases). Germline assignment: CDR1 SGDLS and CDR2 YYNGEE. The CDR3 spans 15 residues. V gave up 3 bases and J gave up 0 bases, with 10 bases separating them. The CDR3: CASSGTALSGNTIYF. For the CDR3, the DNA is TGTGCCAGCAGCGGGACAGCCCTCTCTGGAAACACCATATATTTT. Together with reference TRBV9 and TRBJ1-3, the CDR3 gives the full variable domain: DSGVTQTPKHLITATGQRVTLRCSPRSGDLSVYWYQQSLDQGLQFLIQYYNGEERAKGNILERFSAQQFPDLHSELNLSSLELGDSALYFCASSGTALSGNTIYFGEGSWLTVV.

The chain uses TRBV6-5 and TRBJ2-5, with D possibly matching TRBD2 (6 bases). CDR3 length: 16 amino acids. Trimming took off 4 bases at V and 4 bases at J, with 19 bases between the two ends. CDR1 is MNHEY and CDR2 is SVGAGI in the germline V gene. As DNA, the CDR3 is TGTGCCAGCAGTTTGTACGGGGCGGGGTTGGTAGAGACCCAGTACTTC. This encodes CASSLYGAGLVETQYF.

This chain uses TRBV7-3 with TRBJ2-6; TRBD2 aligns across 7 bases. Germline CDR1 reads SGHTA; CDR2 reads FQGTGA. The junction had 9 bases not matched to a gene; V was cut back by 1 base and J by 3 bases. CDR3 length equals 18 residues. The CDR3 bases are TGTGCCAGCAGCTTAATGGTTACTAGCGTCGGTGGGGCCAACGTCCTGACTTTC. Its translation: CASSLMVTSVGGANVLTF. Complete variable domain (other parts from reference TRBV7-3 and TRBJ2-6): GAGVSQTPSNKVTEKGKYVELRCDPISGHTALYWYRQSLGQGPEFLIYFQGTGAADDSGLPNDRFFAVRPEGSVSTLKIQRTERGDSAVYLCASSLMVTSVGGANVLTFGAGSRLTVL.

The chain has TRBV5-5 and TRBJ1-5, with 9 bases lining up with TRBD1. The junction had 8 bases not matched to a gene; V was cut back by 6 bases and J by 4 bases. There are 15 residues in the CDR3. Per the germline V gene, CDR1 is SGHKS and CDR2 is YYEKEE (reference sequence). CDR3 protein: CASTPRTGANQPQHF. The CDR3 coding sequence is TGTGCCAGCACCCCCCGGACAGGGGCGAATCAGCCCCAGCATTTT.

V usage is TRBV18 and J usage is TRBJ2-6; perhaps TRBD2 as D (6 bases). The germline CDR1 and CDR2 sequences are KGHSH and LQKENI. This CDR3 is 16 amino acids long. Trimming removed 0 bases from V and 1 base from J, with 7 bases in between. CDR3 DNA sequence: TGTGCCAGCTCACCACCGGGGGGATCTGGGGCCAACGTCCTGACTTTC. It translates to CASSPPGGSGANVLTF.

The chain is built from TRBV25-1 and TRBJ1-1, with a possible D match to TRBD1 (5 bases). The CDR3 extends over 15 amino acids. Trimming pared 3 bases from V and 5 bases from J, leaving 16 bases between. Germline loops: CDR1 MGHDK, CDR2 SYGVNS. The chain's CDR3 is CASSEAGGYRTEAFF. CDR3 sequence (DNA): TGTGCCAGCAGTGAGGCCGGGGGTTATAGGACTGAAGCTTTCTTT.

This rearrangement joins TRBV6-5 to TRBJ1-4, with a tentative D call TRBD1 (5 bases). Trimming removed 5 bases from V and 4 bases from J, with 14 bases in between. Germline V gene lookup returns CDR1 MNHEY and CDR2 SVGAGI. This CDR3 comprises 15 residues. CDR3 region: CASSPQQGFNEKLFF. CDR3 DNA: TGTGCCAGCAGTCCACAGCAGGGTTTTAATGAAAAACTGTTTTTT.

V usage is TRBV9 and J usage is TRBJ2-6; D perhaps matches TRBD2 (5 bases). V dropped 2 bases and J dropped 4 bases, with 10 bases sitting between them. This CDR3 has 15 residues. Germline-derived CDR1 and CDR2 are SGDLS and YYNGEE. This CDR3 reads CASSVSSSGANVLTF. The CDR3 DNA follows: TGTGCCAGCAGCGTGTCTAGCTCCGGGGCCAACGTCCTGACTTTC.

The chain joins TRBV18 to TRBJ2-1, with D possibly TRBD2 on 6 matching bases. CDR1 KGHSH and CDR2 LQKENI come from the germline V gene. V was shortened by 2 bases and J by 0 bases, with 17 bases between the two germline ends. The length of the CDR3 is 18 residues. DNA for the CDR3: TGTGCCAGCTCACCATACGGGGGAAAAGGAAGCTCCTACAATGAGCAGTTCTTC. This translates into CASSPYGGKGSSYNEQFF.

CDR3 nucleotides: TGCGCCAGCAGCTTGGGCGGCTTAGCGGGGCAAGAGACCCAGTACTTC. This translates into CASSLGGLAGQETQYF. The chain joins TRBV5-1 to TRBJ2-5; 8 bases agree with TRBD2. Germline V lookup: CDR1 SGHRS, CDR2 YFSETQ. The CDR3 sequence is 16 residues long. Trimming at V came to 0 bases and at J to 2 bases, leaving 6 bases not matched to a gene.